These T cell receptor beta chains were read from a single sample in a study of cytomegalovirus exposure and HLA in healthy donors. Only in-frame clones appear in the TCRdb table, and some are missing; sequencing was by immunoSEQ multiplex PCR. The data hold roughly 120,000 clones, with around 80% observed a single time. The sequenced material came from PBMCs. These receptors were taken from a female donor in good health and CMV-seropositive. CDR3s include the opening cysteine and the closing phenylalanine or tryptophan. The D gene is left open where the match is weak. Expanded clones are given a class, and other clones once, few, many or no size at all.

clone size: -; J gene: TRBJ1-5; D gene: TRBD1; V gene: TRBV5-8; CDR3 DNA: TGTGCCAGCAGCGCGACAGGGTTCGGCCGGCAGCCCCAGCATTTT; CDR3 protein: CASSATGFGRQPQHF
clone size: -; J gene: TRBJ1-2; D gene: TRBD1; V gene: TRBV5-4; CDR3 DNA: TGTGCCAGCAGCTCGGGACAGGTTTATGGCTACACCTTC; CDR3 protein: CASSSGQVYGYTF
clone size: once; J gene: TRBJ1-1; D gene: -; V gene: TRBV29-1; CDR3 DNA: TGCAGCGTTGGGAGAGGGGGGGCGAACACTGAAGCTTTCTTT; CDR3 protein: CSVGRGGANTEAFF
clone size: -; J gene: TRBJ1-1; D gene: -; V gene: TRBV27; CDR3 DNA: TGTGCCAGCAGTTTGTCCGGACTCTTCCAATCTGAAGCTTTCTTT; CDR3 protein: CASSLSGLFQSEAFF
clone size: -; J gene: TRBJ2-7; D gene: -; V gene: TRBV30; CDR3 DNA: TGTGCCTCGGGACGGGGGTTCTTC; CDR3 protein: CASGRGFF
clone size: -; J gene: TRBJ2-7; D gene: -; V gene: TRBV6-6; CDR3 DNA: TGTGCCAGCAGCCACGAGGGGGTCTACTACTACGAGCAGTACTTC; CDR3 protein: CASSHEGVYYYEQYF
clone size: once; J gene: TRBJ2-7; D gene: TRBD1; V gene: TRBV10-1; CDR3 DNA: TGCGCCAGCAGAAAAAACAGGGGGGAAGGCTACGAGCAGTACTTC; CDR3 protein: CASRKNRGEGYEQYF
clone size: -; J gene: TRBJ2-1; D gene: TRBD2; V gene: TRBV6-5; CDR3 DNA: TGTGCCAGCAGGAGGGCGGGGGGGCCCTACAATGAGCAGTTCTTC; CDR3 protein: CASRRAGGPYNEQFF
clone size: few; J gene: TRBJ1-5; D gene: -; V gene: TRBV6-5; CDR3 DNA: TGTGCCAGCAGGCCGACAGGTTTGGGCAATCAGCCCCAGCATTTT; CDR3 protein: CASRPTGLGNQPQHF
clone size: -; J gene: TRBJ2-4; D gene: TRBD1; V gene: TRBV18; CDR3 DNA: TGTGCCAGCTCACCCCCCGGGACAGGGGATACCCCCCTAGCCAAAAACATTCAGTACTTC; CDR3 protein: CASSPPGTGDTPLAKNIQYF
clone size: -; J gene: TRBJ2-7; D gene: -; V gene: TRBV18; CDR3 DNA: TGTGCCAGCTCACCCAGGGAAACCTACGAGCAGTACTTC; CDR3 protein: CASSPRETYEQYF
clone size: -; J gene: TRBJ2-2; D gene: -; V gene: TRBV4-1; CDR3 DNA: TGCGCCAGCAGCCAGGCGGATACCGGGGAGCTGTTTTTT; CDR3 protein: CASSQADTGELFF
clone size: -; J gene: TRBJ1-2; D gene: -; V gene: TRBV18; CDR3 DNA: TGTGCCAGCTCACCGGCGGGAAGGGGCTATGGCTACACCTTC; CDR3 protein: CASSPAGRGYGYTF
clone size: -; J gene: TRBJ2-3; D gene: -; V gene: TRBV28; CDR3 DNA: TGTGCCAGCTTCGCCCCCGAGACAGATACGCAGTATTTT; CDR3 protein: CASFAPETDTQYF
clone size: -; J gene: TRBJ2-4; D gene: TRBD1; V gene: TRBV19; CDR3 DNA: TGTGCCAGTAGTATTCTCAACCCGCGAGGGGACAGGGGGTTGGGCAAAAACATTCAGTACTTC; CDR3 protein: CASSILNPRGDRGLGKNIQYF
clone size: -; J gene: TRBJ2-7; D gene: TRBD2; V gene: TRBV2; CDR3 DNA: TGTGCCAGCAGTGCTGATTCAGGACTACCGGGAGGGGCCTACGAGCAGTACTTC; CDR3 protein: CASSADSGLPGGAYEQYF
clone size: -; J gene: TRBJ2-7; D gene: -; V gene: TRBV5-4; CDR3 DNA: TGTGCCAGCAGCAAACAGGGCACCACCACCACCGAGCAGTACTTC; CDR3 protein: CASSKQGTTTTEQYF
clone size: once; J gene: TRBJ2-7; D gene: -; V gene: TRBV18; CDR3 DNA: TGTGCCAGCTCACCACGGGAGGACATGTACGAGCAGTACTTC; CDR3 protein: CASSPREDMYEQYF
clone size: -; J gene: TRBJ2-3; D gene: TRBD2; V gene: TRBV7-9; CDR3 DNA: TGTGCCAGCACCCGAGCGGATCGGGGGGTGGGCCAGTATTTT; CDR3 protein: CASTRADRGVGQYF
clone size: -; J gene: TRBJ2-2; D gene: -; V gene: TRBV6-1; CDR3 DNA: TGTGCCAGCAGCGGTTTCACCGGGGAGCTGTTTTTT; CDR3 protein: CASSGFTGELFF
clone size: -; J gene: TRBJ1-3; D gene: -; V gene: TRBV10-3; CDR3 DNA: TGTGCCATCAGTGATGTGCGGGTGGGAAACACCATATATTTT; CDR3 protein: CAISDVRVGNTIYF
clone size: -; J gene: TRBJ1-1; D gene: TRBD1; V gene: TRBV7-9; CDR3 DNA: TGTGCCAGCAGCTTAGGTGGACAGGGGTCCCTCGCTTTCTTT; CDR3 protein: CASSLGGQGSLAFF
clone size: few; J gene: TRBJ1-5; D gene: TRBD1; V gene: TRBV9; CDR3 DNA: TGTGCCAGCAGCATAGGGACAGGGAGTTTCCAGCCCCAGCATTTT; CDR3 protein: CASSIGTGSFQPQHF
clone size: -; J gene: TRBJ1-3; D gene: -; V gene: TRBV11-3; CDR3 DNA: TGTGCCAGCAGCTTCAACTCTGGAAACACCATATATTTT; CDR3 protein: CASSFNSGNTIYF
clone size: once; J gene: TRBJ2-2; D gene: TRBD1; V gene: TRBV2; CDR3 DNA: TGTGCCAGCAGTCTTGGGACAGGGTTTCATGGCACCGGGGAGCTGTTTTTT; CDR3 protein: CASSLGTGFHGTGELFF
clone size: -; J gene: TRBJ2-7; D gene: TRBD1; V gene: TRBV5-4; CDR3 DNA: TGTGCCAGCAGCTTAAGCCACAGGGGAGAATTCGAGCAGTACTTC; CDR3 protein: CASSLSHRGEFEQYF
clone size: -; J gene: TRBJ2-2; D gene: TRBD1; V gene: TRBV19; CDR3 DNA: TGTGCCAGTAGTACATACAGGGGTGGTGGTGCGACCGGGGAGCTGTTTTTT; CDR3 protein: CASSTYRGGGATGELFF
clone size: -; J gene: TRBJ2-7; D gene: TRBD1; V gene: TRBV6-6; CDR3 DNA: TGTGCCAGCAGTCTTGAAGGGACAGGGAGTAAACACGAGCAGTACTTC; CDR3 protein: CASSLEGTGSKHEQYF
clone size: -; J gene: TRBJ1-2; D gene: -; V gene: TRBV7-8; CDR3 DNA: TGTGCCAGCAGCTCGACAGCCCCTAACTATGGCTACACCTTC; CDR3 protein: CASSSTAPNYGYTF
clone size: -; J gene: TRBJ2-3; D gene: TRBD2; V gene: TRBV30; CDR3 DNA: TGTGCCTGGAGTGGTAGCGGGGGACTCACAGATACGCAGTATTTT; CDR3 protein: CAWSGSGGLTDTQYF
clone size: -; J gene: TRBJ2-3; D gene: TRBD2; V gene: TRBV7-2; CDR3 DNA: TGTGCCAGCAGCCCAGACGGGGGGGTCCTCACAGATACGCAGTATTTT; CDR3 protein: CASSPDGGVLTDTQYF
clone size: few; J gene: TRBJ1-4; D gene: -; V gene: TRBV7-9; CDR3 DNA: TGTGCTTTAGGGGAGGGGCCGGGACAAAATGAAAAACTGTTTTTT; CDR3 protein: CALGEGPGQNEKLFF
clone size: -; J gene: TRBJ2-5; D gene: TRBD2; V gene: TRBV9; CDR3 DNA: TGTGCCAGCAGCGTAGCGGGACCGGGGGGCCAAGAGACCCAGTACTTC; CDR3 protein: CASSVAGPGGQETQYF
clone size: few; J gene: TRBJ1-4; D gene: TRBD1; V gene: TRBV6-1; CDR3 DNA: TGTGCCAGCAGACTCAAGGGGGCGGCTGGGGAAAAACTGTTTTTT; CDR3 protein: CASRLKGAAGEKLFF
clone size: -; J gene: TRBJ2-3; D gene: TRBD2; V gene: TRBV19; CDR3 DNA: TGTGCCAGTAGTCGGCTAGCGGGCGAGCGAAGTCGGACGCAGTATTTT; CDR3 protein: CASSRLAGERSRTQYF
clone size: -; J gene: TRBJ2-7; D gene: -; V gene: TRBV7-2; CDR3 DNA: TGTGCCAGCAGCTTCGTGACTAGTCTTGAATACGAGCAGTACTTC; CDR3 protein: CASSFVTSLEYEQYF
clone size: -; J gene: TRBJ1-4; D gene: TRBD1; V gene: TRBV2; CDR3 DNA: TGTGCCAGCAGTAATGGACAGGGTGGGGGAACTAATGAAAAACTGTTTTTT; CDR3 protein: CASSNGQGGGTNEKLFF
clone size: -; J gene: TRBJ2-7; D gene: TRBD2; V gene: TRBV6-1; CDR3 DNA: TGTGCCAGCAGTGAAGCTGCGGGACTAGCGGACGAGCAGTACTTC; CDR3 protein: CASSEAAGLADEQYF
clone size: -; J gene: TRBJ2-1; D gene: TRBD1; V gene: TRBV28; CDR3 DNA: TGTGCCAGCAGTGTGACGGGACAGGGCCCCAATGAGCAGTTCTTC; CDR3 protein: CASSVTGQGPNEQFF
clone size: -; J gene: TRBJ1-1; D gene: -; V gene: TRBV4-1; CDR3 DNA: TGCGCCAGCAGCCAAGGGAGTTTAAGACCCATGAACACTGAAGCTTTCTTT; CDR3 protein: CASSQGSLRPMNTEAFF